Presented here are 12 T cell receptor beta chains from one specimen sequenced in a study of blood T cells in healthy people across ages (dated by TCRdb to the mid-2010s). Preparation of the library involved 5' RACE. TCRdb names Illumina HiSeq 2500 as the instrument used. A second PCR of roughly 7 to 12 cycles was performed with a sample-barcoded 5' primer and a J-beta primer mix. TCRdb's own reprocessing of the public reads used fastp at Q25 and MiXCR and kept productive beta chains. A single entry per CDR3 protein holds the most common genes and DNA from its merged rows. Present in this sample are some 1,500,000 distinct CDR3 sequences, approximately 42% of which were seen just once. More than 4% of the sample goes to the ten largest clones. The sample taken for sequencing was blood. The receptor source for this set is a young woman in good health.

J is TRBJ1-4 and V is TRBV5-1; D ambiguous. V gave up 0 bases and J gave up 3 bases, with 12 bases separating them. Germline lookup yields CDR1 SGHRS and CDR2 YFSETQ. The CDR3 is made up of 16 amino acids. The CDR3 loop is CASSLGDPIANEKLFF. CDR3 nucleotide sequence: TGCGCCAGCAGCTTGGGGGATCCCATAGCTAATGAAAAACTGTTTTTT.

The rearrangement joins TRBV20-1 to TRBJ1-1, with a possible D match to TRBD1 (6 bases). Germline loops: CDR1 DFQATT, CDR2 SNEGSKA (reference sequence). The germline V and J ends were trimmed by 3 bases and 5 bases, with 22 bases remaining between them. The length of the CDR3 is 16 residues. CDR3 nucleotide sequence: TGCAGTGCTAGTATGGGGGCAGGGAGTCGGGGTACTGAAGCTTTCTTT. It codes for CSASMGAGSRGTEAFF.

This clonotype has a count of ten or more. In DNA, the CDR3 is TGCAGTGCTTTGGGAACCACAGGGGCCTTCTACGAGCAGTACTTC. It encodes CSALGTTGAFYEQYF. The chain employs TRBV20-1 and TRBJ2-7; 7 nucleotides align to TRBD1. Germline CDR1 DFQATT, CDR2 SNEGSKA (reference sequence). CDR3 length: 15 residues. The ends lost 5 bases at V and 3 bases at J; junction bases unmatched: 13.

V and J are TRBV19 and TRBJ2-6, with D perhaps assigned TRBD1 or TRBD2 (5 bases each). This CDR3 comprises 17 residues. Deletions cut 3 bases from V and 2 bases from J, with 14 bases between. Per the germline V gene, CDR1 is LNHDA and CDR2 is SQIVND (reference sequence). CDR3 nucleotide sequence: TGTGCCAGTAGTATCAGAGGGGTCTATGCTGGGGCCAACGTCCTGACTTTC. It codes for CASSIRGVYAGANVLTF.

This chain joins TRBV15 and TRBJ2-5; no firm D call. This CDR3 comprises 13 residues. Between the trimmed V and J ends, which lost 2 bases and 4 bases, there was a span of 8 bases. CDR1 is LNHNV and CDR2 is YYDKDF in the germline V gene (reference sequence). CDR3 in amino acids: CATSRTTLETQYF. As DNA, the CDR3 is TGTGCCACCAGCAGAACCACCCTAGAGACCCAGTACTTC.

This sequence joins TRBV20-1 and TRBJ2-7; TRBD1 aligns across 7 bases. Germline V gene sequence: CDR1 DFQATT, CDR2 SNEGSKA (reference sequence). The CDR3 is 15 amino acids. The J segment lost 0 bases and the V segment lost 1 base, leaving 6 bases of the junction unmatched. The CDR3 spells CSARGRTGRSYEQYF. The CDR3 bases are TGCAGTGCTAGAGGTAGGACAGGCCGCTCCTACGAGCAGTACTTC.

The DNA for the CDR3 is TGTGCCAGCAGCTTAGATAGGGCTCCTGCGGATACGCAGTATTTT. It encodes CASSLDRAPADTQYF. This rearrangement joins TRBV11-2 to TRBJ2-3; no definite D call. This CDR3 is built from 15 residues. From germline, CDR1 is SGHAT and CDR2 FQNNGV. Trimming cost V 0 bases and J 6 bases, with 13 bases left between them.

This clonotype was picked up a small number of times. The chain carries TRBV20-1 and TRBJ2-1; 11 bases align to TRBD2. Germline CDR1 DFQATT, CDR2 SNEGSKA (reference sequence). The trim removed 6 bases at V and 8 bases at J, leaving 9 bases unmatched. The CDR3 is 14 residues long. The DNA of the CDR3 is TGCAGTGCCCTCAGGACTAGCGGGCACCATGAGCAGTTCTTC. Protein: CSALRTSGHHEQFF.

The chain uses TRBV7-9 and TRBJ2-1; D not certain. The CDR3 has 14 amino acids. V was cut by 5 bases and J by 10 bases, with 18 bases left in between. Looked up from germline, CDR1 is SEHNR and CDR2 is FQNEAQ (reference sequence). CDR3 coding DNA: TGTGCCAGCAGCCGGGTAATCTCTAGTTCCGAGCAGTTCTTC. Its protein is CASSRVISSSEQFF.

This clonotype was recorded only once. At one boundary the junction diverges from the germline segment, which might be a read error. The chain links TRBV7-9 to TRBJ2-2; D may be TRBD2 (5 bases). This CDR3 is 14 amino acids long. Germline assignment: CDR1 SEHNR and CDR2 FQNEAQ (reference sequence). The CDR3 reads CASSLAPKSGEPFF. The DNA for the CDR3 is TGTGCCAGCAGCTTAGCGCCAAAATCCGGGGAGCCGTTTTTT.

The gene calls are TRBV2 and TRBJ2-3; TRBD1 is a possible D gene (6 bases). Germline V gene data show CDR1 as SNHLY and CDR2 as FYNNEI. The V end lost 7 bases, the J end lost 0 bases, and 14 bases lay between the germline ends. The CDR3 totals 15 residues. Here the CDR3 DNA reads TGTGCCAGCACGGCAGGGGATATCAGCACAGATACGCAGTATTTT. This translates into CASTAGDISTDTQYF.

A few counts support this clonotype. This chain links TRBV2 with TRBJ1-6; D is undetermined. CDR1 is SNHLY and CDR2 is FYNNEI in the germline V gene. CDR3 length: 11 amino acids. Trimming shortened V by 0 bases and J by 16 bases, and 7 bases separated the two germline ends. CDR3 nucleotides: TGTGCCAGCAGTGAAGCCGGCCGGCTCCACTTT. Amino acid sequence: CASSEAGRLHF.